The 2 T cell receptor beta chains in this list originate from one sample, sequenced in a study of chemoradiotherapy in HPV16-positive cancers. The protocol was immunoSEQ multiplex PCR, while the TCRdb copy is restricted to in-frame clones and leaves out a portion. This table holds 8,000 or so clones, approximately 70% found once. Sample collection occurred from a patient who underwent chemoradiotherapy. All receptors derive from a human donor with HPV-associated anogenital cancer.

The chain uses TRBV7-3 and TRBJ2-3; 7 bases are a match to TRBD2. Trimming cost V 2 bases and J 5 bases; bases outside gene matches: 7. The CDR3 loop spans 15 amino acids. Per germline, CDR1 SGHTA and CDR2 FQGTGA. The CDR3 coding sequence is TGTGCCAGCAGCTTATCGGGGGGTATTGGAGATACGCAGTATTTT. It is translated as CASSLSGGIGDTQYF.

This clone has just a few counts. The chain combines TRBV7-3 with TRBJ1-1; D is unresolved. Trimming removed 2 bases at V and 4 bases at J, with 8 bases between. This CDR3 contains 13 residues. The germline CDR1 and CDR2 sequences are SGHTA and FQGTGA. CDR3 DNA: TGTGCCAGCAGCTTAGGATCGGGCACTGAAGCTTTCTTT. Residues: CASSLGSGTEAFF. The full variable domain, with the rest looked up from reference TRBV7-3 and TRBJ1-1, is GAGVSQTPSNKVTEKGKYVELRCDPISGHTALYWYRQSLGQGPEFLIYFQGTGAADDSGLPNDRFFAVRPEGSVSTLKIQRTERGDSAVYLCASSLGSGTEAFFGQGTRLTVV.